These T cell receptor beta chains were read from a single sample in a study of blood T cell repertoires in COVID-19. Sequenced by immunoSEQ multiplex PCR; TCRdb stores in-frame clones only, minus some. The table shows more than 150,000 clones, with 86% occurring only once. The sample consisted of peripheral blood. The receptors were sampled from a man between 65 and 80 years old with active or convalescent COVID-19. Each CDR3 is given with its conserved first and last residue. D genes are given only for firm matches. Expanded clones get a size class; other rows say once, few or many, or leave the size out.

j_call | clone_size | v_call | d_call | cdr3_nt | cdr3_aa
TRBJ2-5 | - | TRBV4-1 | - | TGCGCCAGCAGCCAGGAGGGCCTGGAGACCCAGTACTTC | CASSQEGLETQYF
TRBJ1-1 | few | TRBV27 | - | TGTGCCAGCAGGGCTACGAGGGTGAACACTGAAGCTTTCTTT | CASRATRVNTEAFF
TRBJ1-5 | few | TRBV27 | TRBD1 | TGTGCCAGCAGTTTCGGCCGTGGACAGGGCGAGGGTCAGCCCCAGCATTTT | CASSFGRGQGEGQPQHF
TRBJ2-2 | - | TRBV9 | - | TGTGCCAGCAGCGTGGGGGGACTGAACACCGGGGAGCTGTTTTTT | CASSVGGLNTGELFF
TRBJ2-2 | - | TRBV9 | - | TGTGCCAGCAGCGTCCAGGGTACAAGGAACACCGGGGAGCTGTTTTTT | CASSVQGTRNTGELFF
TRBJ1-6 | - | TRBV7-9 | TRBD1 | TGTGCCAGCAGCGTAGGACAGGTCTATAATTCACCCCTCCACTTT | CASSVGQVYNSPLHF
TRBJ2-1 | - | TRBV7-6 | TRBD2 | TGTGCCAGCAGCCGACTAGCGGGGGGAGCTGGGGGCGGGAATGAGCAGTTCTTC | CASSRLAGGAGGGNEQFF
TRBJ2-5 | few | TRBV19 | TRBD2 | TGTGCCAGTAGTCCCAAGGCTGCACGGTGGCTAGCGGGGGAGTACCAAGAGACCCAGTACTTC | CASSPKAARWLAGEYQETQYF
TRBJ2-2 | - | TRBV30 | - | TGTGCCTGGACCCCGGGGTCCGGGGAGCTGTTTTTT | CAWTPGSGELFF
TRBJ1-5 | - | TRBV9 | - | TGTGCCAGCAGCCCCGGGGGGGGAAGGGATCAGCCCCAGCATTTT | CASSPGGGRDQPQHF
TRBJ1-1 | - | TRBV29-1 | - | TGCAGCGTTCTGAGGGCGGGCACTGAAGCTTTCTTT | CSVLRAGTEAFF
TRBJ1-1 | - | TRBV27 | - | TGTGCCAGCAGTTTTGATCAGGCGAGTAACACTGAAGCTTTCTTT | CASSFDQASNTEAFF
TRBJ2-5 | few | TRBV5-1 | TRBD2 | TGCGCCAGCAAAGGTGGTTCTTTGCGGGAGATAAGGGAGACCCAGTACTTC | CASKGGSLREIRETQYF
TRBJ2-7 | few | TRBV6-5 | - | TGTGCCAGCAGCAGTCGACAGGAGGAACCGCAGTACTTC | CASSSRQEEPQYF
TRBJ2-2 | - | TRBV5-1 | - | TGCGCCAGCAGGCCTGACAGGAACACCGGGGAGCTGTTTTTT | CASRPDRNTGELFF
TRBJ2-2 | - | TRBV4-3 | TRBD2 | TGCGCCAGCAGCCGAGAGCGGGGAGTAAACACCGGGGAGCTGTTTTTT | CASSRERGVNTGELFF
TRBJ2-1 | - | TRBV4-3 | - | TGCGCCAGCAGCCAAGATCTATGGAGAGGGGACTCCCCCCCGTATGAGCAGTTCTTC | CASSQDLWRGDSPPYEQFF
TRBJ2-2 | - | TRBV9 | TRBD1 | TGTGCCAGCACCGGGACAGGGGGCCTCGGGGAGCTGTTTTTT | CASTGTGGLGELFF
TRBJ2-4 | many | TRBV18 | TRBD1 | TGTGCCAGCTCACCATCAGTGACAGGGGGAGACGCCAAAAACATTCAGTACTTC | CASSPSVTGGDAKNIQYF
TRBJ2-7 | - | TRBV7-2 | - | TGTGCCAGCAGCCAGGGGCCGCAGACCTACGAGCAGTACTTC | CASSQGPQTYEQYF
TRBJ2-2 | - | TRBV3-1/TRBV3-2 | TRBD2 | TGTGCCAGCAGCCAACGGGGGGTAGGGCAAGGGGAGCTGTTTTTT | CASSQRGVGQGELFF
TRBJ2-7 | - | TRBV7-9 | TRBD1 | TGTGCCAGCAGCTTCCCTCGGGACAGGGTTTCCTACGAGCAGTACTTC | CASSFPRDRVSYEQYF
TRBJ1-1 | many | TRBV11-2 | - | TGTGCCAGCAGCCCTAACAGGGCTGGGCGCGCTTTCTTT | CASSPNRAGRAFF
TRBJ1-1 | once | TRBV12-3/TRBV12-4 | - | TGTGCCAGCATTACGGGGAACACTGAAGCTTTCTTT | CASITGNTEAFF
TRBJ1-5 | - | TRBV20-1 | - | TGCAGTGCTAGTAGCGGGTTGGGCAATCAGCCCCAGCATTTT | CSASSGLGNQPQHF
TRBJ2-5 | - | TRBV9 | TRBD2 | TGTGCCAGCAGCCTCAGCGGGACCCGCCAAGAGACCCAGTACTTC | CASSLSGTRQETQYF
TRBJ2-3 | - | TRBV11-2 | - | TGTGCCAGCAGCTTAGTGCGGGATACGCAGTATTTT | CASSLVRDTQYF
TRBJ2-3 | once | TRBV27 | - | TGTGCCAGCAGTTTTTTGGTGGGACAACGGACAGATACGCAGTATTTT | CASSFLVGQRTDTQYF
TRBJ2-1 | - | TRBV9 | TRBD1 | TGTGCCAGCAGCGTTTCGACAGGGTTGAGCTCCTACAATGAGCAGTTCTTC | CASSVSTGLSSYNEQFF
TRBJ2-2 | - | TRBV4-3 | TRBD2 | TGCGCCAGCAGCCAAGAACCCCTAGCGGGAGGAAACACCGGGGAGCTGTTTTTT | CASSQEPLAGGNTGELFF
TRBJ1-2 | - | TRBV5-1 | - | TGCGCCAGCAGCTTGAGTTCAGGGCAGGAGGGCTACACCTTC | CASSLSSGQEGYTF
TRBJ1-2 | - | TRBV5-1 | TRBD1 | TGCGCCAGCAGCTTCTCCGGGACAGGGAATGGCTACACCTTC | CASSFSGTGNGYTF
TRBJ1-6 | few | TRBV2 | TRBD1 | TGTGCCAGCAGGAAACAGGGGAATCGTAATTCACCCCTCCACTTT | CASRKQGNRNSPLHF